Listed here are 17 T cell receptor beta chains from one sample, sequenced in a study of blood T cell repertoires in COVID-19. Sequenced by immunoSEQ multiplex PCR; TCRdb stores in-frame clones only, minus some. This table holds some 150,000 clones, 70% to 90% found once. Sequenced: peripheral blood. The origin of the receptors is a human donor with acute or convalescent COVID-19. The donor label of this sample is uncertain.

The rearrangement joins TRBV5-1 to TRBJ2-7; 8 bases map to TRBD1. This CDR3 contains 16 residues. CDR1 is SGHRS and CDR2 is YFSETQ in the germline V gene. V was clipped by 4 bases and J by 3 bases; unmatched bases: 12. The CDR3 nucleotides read TGCGCCAGCAGCCTAAGCACCGGGACAGGATTCTACGAGCAGTACTTC. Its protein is CASSLSTGTGFYEQYF.

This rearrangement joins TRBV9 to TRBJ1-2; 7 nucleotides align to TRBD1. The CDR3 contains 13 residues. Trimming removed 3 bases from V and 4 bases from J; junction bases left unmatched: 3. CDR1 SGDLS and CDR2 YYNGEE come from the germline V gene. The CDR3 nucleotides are TGTGCCAGCAGCGCGGGACAGCTCTATGGCTACACCTTC. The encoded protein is CASSAGQLYGYTF.

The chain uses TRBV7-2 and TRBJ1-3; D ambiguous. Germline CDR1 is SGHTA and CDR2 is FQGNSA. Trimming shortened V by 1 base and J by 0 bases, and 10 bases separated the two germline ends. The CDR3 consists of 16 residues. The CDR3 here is CASSLGVLSSGNTIYF. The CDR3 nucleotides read TGTGCCAGCAGCTTAGGAGTACTGAGCTCTGGAAACACCATATATTTT.

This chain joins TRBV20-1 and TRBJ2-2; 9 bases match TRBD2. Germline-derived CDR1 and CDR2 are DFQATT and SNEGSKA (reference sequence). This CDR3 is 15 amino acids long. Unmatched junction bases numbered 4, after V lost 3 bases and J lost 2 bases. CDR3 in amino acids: CSASLAGDNTGELFF. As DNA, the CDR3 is TGCAGTGCTAGTTTAGCGGGAGATAACACCGGGGAGCTGTTTTTT.

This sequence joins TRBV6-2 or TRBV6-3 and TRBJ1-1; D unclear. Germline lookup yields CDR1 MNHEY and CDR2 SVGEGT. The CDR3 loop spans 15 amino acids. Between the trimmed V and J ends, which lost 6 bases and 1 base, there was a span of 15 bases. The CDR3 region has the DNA TGTGCCAGCAGCCCTCTACAGCGGGAGAACACTGAAGCTTTCTTT. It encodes CASSPLQRENTEAFF.

This CDR3 reads CASSPRQGEDTQYF. CDR3 nucleotide sequence: TGTGCCAGCAGCCCTCGCCAGGGGGAAGATACGCAGTATTTT. The chain recombines TRBV11-2 with TRBJ2-3; 7 bases map to TRBD1. The CDR3 sequence is 14 residues long. Germline loops: CDR1 SGHAT, CDR2 FQNNGV. Unmatched junction bases numbered 7, after V lost 5 bases and J lost 5 bases.

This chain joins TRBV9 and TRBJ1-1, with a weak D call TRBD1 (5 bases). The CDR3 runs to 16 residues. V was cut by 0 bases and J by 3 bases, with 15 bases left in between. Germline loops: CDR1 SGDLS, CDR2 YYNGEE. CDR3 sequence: CASSVGQGNHYTEAFF. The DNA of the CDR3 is TGTGCCAGCAGCGTAGGGCAGGGAAACCATTACACTGAAGCTTTCTTT.

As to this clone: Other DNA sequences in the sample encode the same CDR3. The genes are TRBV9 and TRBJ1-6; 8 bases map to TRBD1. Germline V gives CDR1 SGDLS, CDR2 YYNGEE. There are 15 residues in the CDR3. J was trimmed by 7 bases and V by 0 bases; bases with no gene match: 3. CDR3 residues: CASSVGTGGNSPLHF. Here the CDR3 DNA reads TGTGCCAGCAGCGTAGGAACAGGGGGAAATTCACCCCTCCACTTT.

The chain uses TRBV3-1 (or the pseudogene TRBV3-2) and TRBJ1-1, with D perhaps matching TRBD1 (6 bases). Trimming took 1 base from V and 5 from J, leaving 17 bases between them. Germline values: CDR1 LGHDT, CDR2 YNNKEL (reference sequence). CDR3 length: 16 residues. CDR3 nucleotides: TGTGCCAGCAGCCAAGGCCTGAGAGGGGGTCTAACTGAAGCTTTCTTT. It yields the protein CASSQGLRGGLTEAFF.

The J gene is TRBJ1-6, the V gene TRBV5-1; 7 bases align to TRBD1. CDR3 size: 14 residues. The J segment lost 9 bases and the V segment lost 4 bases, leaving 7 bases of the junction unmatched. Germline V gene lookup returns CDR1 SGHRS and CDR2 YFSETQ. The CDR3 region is CASSRGQAGSPLHF. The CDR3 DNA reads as TGCGCCAGCAGCCGAGGACAGGCGGGTTCACCCCTCCACTTT.

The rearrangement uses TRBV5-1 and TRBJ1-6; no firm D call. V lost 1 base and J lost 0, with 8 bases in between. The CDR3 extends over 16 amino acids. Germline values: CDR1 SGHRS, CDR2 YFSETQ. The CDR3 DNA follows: TGCGCCAGCAGCTTGTTGCCCGGCTCCTATAATTCACCCCTCCACTTT. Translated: CASSLLPGSYNSPLHF.

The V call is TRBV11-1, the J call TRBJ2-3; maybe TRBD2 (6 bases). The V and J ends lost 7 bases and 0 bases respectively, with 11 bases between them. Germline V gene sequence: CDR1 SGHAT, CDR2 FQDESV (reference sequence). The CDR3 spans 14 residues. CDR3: CASTAGRSTDTQYF. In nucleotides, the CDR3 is TGTGCCAGCACGGCGGGACGGAGCACAGATACGCAGTATTTT.

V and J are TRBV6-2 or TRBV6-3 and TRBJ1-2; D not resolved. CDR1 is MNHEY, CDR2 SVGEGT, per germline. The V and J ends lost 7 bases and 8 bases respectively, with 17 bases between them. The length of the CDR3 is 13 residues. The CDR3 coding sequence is TGTGCCAGCATCCCAAGTCCTTACGCGGGCTACACCTTC. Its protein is CASIPSPYAGYTF.

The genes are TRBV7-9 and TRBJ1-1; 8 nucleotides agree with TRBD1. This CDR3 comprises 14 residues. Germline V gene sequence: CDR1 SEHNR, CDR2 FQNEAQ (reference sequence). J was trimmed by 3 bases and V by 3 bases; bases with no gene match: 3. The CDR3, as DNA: TGTGCCAGCAGCTTGCAGGGGGCGGACACTGAAGCTTTCTTT. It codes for CASSLQGADTEAFF.

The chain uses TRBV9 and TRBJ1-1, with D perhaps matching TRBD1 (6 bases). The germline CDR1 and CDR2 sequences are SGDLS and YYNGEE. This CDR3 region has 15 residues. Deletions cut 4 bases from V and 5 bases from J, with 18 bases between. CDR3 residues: CASSPRFGGPTEAFF. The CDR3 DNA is TGTGCCAGCAGCCCGCGGTTCGGGGGGCCAACTGAAGCTTTCTTT.

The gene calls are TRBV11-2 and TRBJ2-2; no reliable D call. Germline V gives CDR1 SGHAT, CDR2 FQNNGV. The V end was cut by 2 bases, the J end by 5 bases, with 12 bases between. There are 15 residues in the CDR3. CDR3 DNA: TGTGCCAGCAGCTTAACTTCCGGGTATACCGGGGAGCTGTTTTTT. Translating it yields CASSLTSGYTGELFF.

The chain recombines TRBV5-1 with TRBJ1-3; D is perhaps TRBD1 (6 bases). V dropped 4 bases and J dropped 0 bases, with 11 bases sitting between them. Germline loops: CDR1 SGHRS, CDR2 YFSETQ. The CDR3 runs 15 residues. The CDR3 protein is CASSLQGSSGNTIYF. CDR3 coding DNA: TGCGCCAGCAGCCTACAGGGTTCCTCTGGAAACACCATATATTTT.